This entry lists 27 T cell receptor beta chains sequenced from one sample in a study of T cells in women clearing cervical HPV infection. Sequencing was performed with immunoSEQ multiplex PCR; in TCRdb, only in-frame clones are kept and a portion is missing. The table counts 30,000 to 45,000 clones; around 3.9% lies in the top ten. Sequencing input: blood buffy coat. The receptors come from a woman between 18 and 70 years old with a cervical HPV16 infection that either progressed to CIN3+ or cleared (not recorded which).

In the case of this clone: Read coverage stops 3 residues before the CDR3 terminus; the germline J gene supplies the remainder. V gene TRBV19 combines with J gene TRBJ2-3; a possible D gene is TRBD2 (6 bases). The length of the CDR3 is 13 residues. Trimming pared 8 bases from V and 7 bases from J, leaving 16 bases between. CDR1 and CDR2 from the germline V gene are LNHDA and SQIVND (reference sequence). CDR3 protein: CASATRGDNTQYF. The part of the CDR3 DNA that was read is TGTGCCAGTGCCACGCGGGGCGATAATACG.

As regards this clone: The read is 3 residues too short to cover the CDR3 end, so that end is filled in from the germline J gene. The chain uses TRBV7-2 and TRBJ2-3; 9 bases fit TRBD1. V lost 3 bases and J lost 5; bases outside the gene matches: 6. Per the germline V gene, CDR1 is SGHTA and CDR2 is FQGNSA. This CDR3 region has 15 residues. The CDR3 bases that were read are TGTGCCAGCAGCTTGGGGCGACAGGGGGGAGATACG. It yields the protein CASSLGRQGGDT. The whole CDR3 protein is CASSLGRQGGDTQYF.

The part of the CDR3 DNA that was read is TGCGCCAGCAGCTTGGCACGACTAGGTTTATCCCAAGAGACC. Its protein is CASSLARLGLSQET. In full, the CDR3 is CASSLARLGLSQETQYF. The chain combines TRBV5-1 with TRBJ2-5; TRBD2 might be the D (6 bases). The read comes to an end 3 residues before the CDR3 does, leaving the germline J gene to fill in the end. Trimming pared 0 bases from V and 1 base from J, leaving 16 bases between. This CDR3 is 17 amino acids long. Germline V lookup: CDR1 SGHRS, CDR2 YFSETQ.

Concerning this clone itself: The read gets to within 3 residues of the CDR3 end, and the germline J gene fills in the rest. This chain joins TRBV5-6 and TRBJ1-2, with D uncertain. Looked up from germline, CDR1 is SGHDT and CDR2 is YYEEEE. The CDR3 is 12 residues long. The CDR3 bases that were read are TGTGCCAGCAGCGCCCTCGGTTTCGGC. Translation gives CASSALGFG. The complete CDR3 sequence is CASSALGFGYTF. The whole variable domain, remainder taken from reference TRBV5-6 and TRBJ1-2, is DAGVTQSPTHLIKTRGQQVTLRCSPKSGHDTVSWYQQALGQGPQFIFQYYEEEERQRGNFPDRFSGHQFPNYSSELNVNALLLGDSALYLCASSALGFGYTFGSGTRLTVV.

Concerning this clone itself: The read falls 3 residues short of the CDR3 end, and the missing part is taken from the germline J gene. The chain couples TRBV7-6 to TRBJ2-5; a weak D match, TRBD2 (6 bases). Germline V lookup: CDR1 SGHVS, CDR2 FNYEAQ. This CDR3 is built from 14 residues. The germline V and J ends were trimmed by 5 bases and 7 bases, with 17 bases remaining between them. CDR3 residues: CASSHGGNLGTQYF. The DNA read from the CDR3 is TGTGCCAGCAGCCACGGCGGGAACCTAGGGACC.

Concerning this clone: The read comes to an end 3 residues before the CDR3 does, leaving the germline J gene to fill in the end. The J gene is TRBJ1-2, the V gene TRBV30, with TRBD1 identical over 7 bases. This CDR3 is built from 14 residues. Germline V gene lookup returns CDR1 GTSNPN and CDR2 SVGIG (reference sequence). The J segment lost 0 bases and the V segment lost 1 base, leaving 2 bases of the junction unmatched. The CDR3 is CAWSGGTANYGYTF. The part of the CDR3 DNA that was read is TGTGCCTGGAGTGGGGGGACAGCTAACTATGGC. Combining the CDR3 with reference TRBV30 and TRBJ1-2 gives the whole variable domain SQTIHQWPATLVQPVGSPLSLECTVEGTSNPNLYWYRQAAGRGLQLLFYSVGIGQISSEVPQNLSASRPQDRQFILSSKKLLLSDSGFYLCAWSGGTANYGYTFGSGTRLTVV.

A note on this clone: Coverage ceases 3 residues before the CDR3 finishes, and the germline J gene fills in the end. V gene TRBV7-2 combines with J gene TRBJ2-5, with 9 bases fitting TRBD2. The CDR3 runs 15 residues. Germline V lookup: CDR1 SGHTA, CDR2 FQGNSA. With V trimmed by 3 bases and J by 5 bases, 7 bases remained unmatched. The part of the CDR3 DNA that was read is TGTGCCAGCAGCTTTAGCGGGGGTGATTGGGAGACC. Its protein is CASSFSGGDWET. The whole CDR3 protein reads CASSFSGGDWETQYF.

Turning to this clone: The CDR3 extends 3 residues past the end of the read, so its final part is completed from the germline J gene. This chain links TRBV6-2 or TRBV6-3 with TRBJ1-1; no definite D call. V lost 7 bases, J lost 0 bases, and 12 bases lay in between. The CDR3 is made up of 14 amino acids. Germline CDR1 reads MNHEY; CDR2 reads SVGEGT. This chain's CDR3 is CASIGDMMNTEAFF. Incomplete CDR3 DNA: TGTGCCAGCATCGGAGACATGATGAACACTGAA.

Concerning this clone itself: The read ends 3 residues shy of where the CDR3 ends; the end is completed using the germline J gene. The rearrangement links TRBV7-6 to TRBJ2-2, with D possibly TRBD1 on 5 matching bases. Germline loops: CDR1 SGHVS, CDR2 FNYEAQ. There are 15 residues in the CDR3. The V end was cut by 5 bases, the J end by 5 bases, with 15 bases between. CDR3 sequence reads: CASSPGAAPTGELFF. Partial CDR3 DNA: TGTGCCAGCAGCCCTGGGGCTGCTCCAACCGGGGAG.

Comments on this clone: The read ends 3 residues before the CDR3 terminus; that terminus is restored from the germline J gene. Other nucleotide sequences in the sample specify the same CDR3. The chain combines TRBV5-1 with TRBJ1-1; D possibly corresponds to TRBD1 (6 bases). The germline gives CDR1 SGHRS, CDR2 YFSETQ. Deletions cut 2 bases from V and 1 base from J, with 12 bases between. This CDR3 comprises 15 residues. CDR3 in amino acids: CASSFQQGPNTEAFF. The sequenced part of the CDR3 DNA is TGCGCCAGCAGCTTTCAACAGGGTCCGAACACTGAA.

Turning to this clone: Coverage ceases 3 residues before the CDR3 finishes, and the germline J gene fills in the end. The genes are TRBV28 and TRBJ2-1, with D possibly matching TRBD2 (5 bases). This CDR3 is 15 amino acids long. The V end was cut by 3 bases, the J end by 2 bases, with 11 bases between. The V gene's germline CDR1 is MDHEN and CDR2 SYDVKM. The CDR3 here is CASSFMGGPYNEQFF. CDR3 DNA, as far as it was read: TGTGCCAGCAGTTTTATGGGCGGGCCCTACAATGAG.

On this clone itself: The read falls 3 residues short of the CDR3 end, and the missing part is taken from the germline J gene. The rearrangement links TRBV30 to TRBJ2-1, with D perhaps TRBD1 or TRBD2 (5 bases each). The ends were cut back, 0 bases at V and 7 bases at J, with 22 bases in the middle. The germline CDR1 and CDR2 sequences are GTSNPN and SVGIG (reference sequence). This CDR3 has 17 amino acids. CDR3 DNA (partial): TGTGCCTGGAGTGTACGCCCAGGTGTGAGGGGCCTAAATGAG. It yields the protein CAWSVRPGVRGLNE. The entire CDR3 is CAWSVRPGVRGLNEQFF.

A word on this clone: An end of the junction differs from the germline gene, which may be a read error. The sequenced fragment ends 3 residues before the CDR3 boundary, so the rest is inferred from the germline J gene. The gene calls are TRBV4-2 and TRBJ1-1; tentatively, D is TRBD1 (5 bases). The germline gives CDR1 LGHNA, CDR2 YNFKEQ. The length of the CDR3 is 15 residues. CDR3: CASSLGIKGITEAFF. The sequenced part of the CDR3 DNA is TGCGCCAGCAGCTTAGGGATTAAGGGGATCACTGAA.

Notes on this clone: The read comes to an end 3 residues before the CDR3 does, leaving the germline J gene to fill in the end. The V and J genes are TRBV5-4 and TRBJ2-5, with TRBD2 matching 10 bases. This CDR3 is built from 15 residues. V shed 1 base and J 5 bases; nucleotides not matched to a gene: 5. Germline-derived CDR1 and CDR2 are SGHNT and YYREEE (reference sequence). The CDR3 DNA, read in part, is TGTGCCAGCAGCTTGCGGGTGACTAGCGGGGAGACC. Translating gives CASSLRVTSGET. In full, the CDR3 is CASSLRVTSGETQYF. Drawing the rest from reference TRBV5-4 and TRBJ2-5, the complete variable domain is ETGVTQSPTHLIKTRGQQVTLRCSSQSGHNTVSWYQQALGQGPQFIFQYYREEENGRGNFPPRFSGLQFPNYSSELNVNALELDDSALYLCASSLRVTSGETQYFGPGTRLLVL.

With respect to this clone: The read ends 3 residues before the CDR3 terminus; that terminus is restored from the germline J gene. The chain carries TRBV5-5 and TRBJ1-5, with 9 bases aligning to TRBD1. The junction had 7 bases not matched to a gene; V was cut back by 3 bases and J by 6 bases. Germline loops: CDR1 SGHKS, CDR2 YYEKEE (reference sequence). The CDR3 is 15 residues long. The CDR3 loop reads CASSYDRGGSQPQHF. CDR3 DNA (partial): TGTGCCAGCAGCTACGACAGGGGGGGAAGTCAGCCC.

In regard to this clone: The read terminates 3 residues before the CDR3 end, so the remaining end is supplied by the germline J gene. The chain carries TRBV20-1 and TRBJ2-7; the match to TRBD2 covers 7 bases. Germline CDR1 reads DFQATT; CDR2 reads SNEGSKA (reference sequence). The V segment lost 6 bases and the J segment 1 base; nucleotides outside the gene matches: 3. CDR3 size: 12 residues. The chain's CDR3 is CSAGGTSYEQYF. The CDR3 bases that were read are TGCAGTGCCGGGGGGACTTCCTACGAG.

Points on this clone: The read finishes 3 residues shy of the CDR3 end, and the germline J gene is used to complete it. This chain links TRBV19 with TRBJ1-5; D possibly corresponds to TRBD1 (6 bases). V shed 5 bases and J shed 2 bases, with 7 bases lying between them. Germline V gene sequence: CDR1 LNHDA, CDR2 SQIVND (reference sequence). The CDR3 is made up of 13 amino acids. The sequenced part of the CDR3 DNA is TGTGCCAGTAGTCACAGGGGCAATCAGCCC. Translation: CASSHRGNQP. The entire CDR3 protein reads CASSHRGNQPQHF.

As to this clone: The observed sequence ends 3 residues before the CDR3 terminus, with the missing tail filled in from the germline J gene. The gene calls are TRBV19 and TRBJ1-1; tentatively, D is TRBD1 (6 bases). V lost 11 bases, J lost 4 bases, and 14 bases lay in between. The CDR3 loop spans 12 amino acids. Germline CDR1 LNHDA, CDR2 SQIVND (reference sequence). The chain's CDR3 is CAGYTGFTEAFF. The covered CDR3 bases are TGTGCCGGGTATACAGGGTTCACTGAA.

With respect to this clone: The read stops 3 residues short of the end of the CDR3; the missing end is completed from the germline J gene. The chain couples TRBV29-1 to TRBJ2-3; 10 bases fit TRBD1. Germline CDR1 is SQVTM and CDR2 is ANQGSEA. Losses at the gene ends were 7 bases for V and 5 bases for J; bases not matched to a gene: 6. The CDR3 loop spans 13 amino acids. The CDR3 DNA, read in part, is TGCAGCGCTGGGACAGGGGAAGAAGATACG. This codes for CSAGTGEEDT. From start to end, the CDR3 is CSAGTGEEDTQYF.

The CDR3 protein is CASSLLNTGELFF. CDR3 DNA (partial): TGTGCCAGCAGCCTCCTGAACACCGGGGAG. J is TRBJ2-2 and V is TRBV7-2; unclear D gene. The read ends 3 residues early relative to the CDR3; the germline J gene fills the gap. Trimming stripped 5 bases from V and 1 base from J, with 5 bases between. The CDR3 is 13 amino acids. CDR1 and CDR2 (germline): SGHTA, FQGNSA.

About this clone: From the germline J gene comes the end of the CDR3, since the read stops 3 residues before it. V usage is TRBV5-1 and J usage is TRBJ1-6; TRBD1 is a possible D gene (6 bases). Between the trimmed V and J ends, which lost 7 bases and 8 bases, there was a span of 16 bases. Germline CDR1 SGHRS, CDR2 YFSETQ. The CDR3 sequence is 14 residues long. The CDR3 DNA, read in part, is TGCGCCAGCCCCCCGGAGACAGGAGATTCACCC. Translation: CASPPETGDSP. The whole CDR3 sequence is CASPPETGDSPLHF.

As to this clone: The observed sequence ends 3 residues before the CDR3 terminus, with the missing tail filled in from the germline J gene. The rearrangement uses TRBV2 and TRBJ2-4; 13 positions match TRBD2. The V gene end was trimmed by 10 bases and the J gene end by 6 bases; junction bases not matched to a gene: 15. The CDR3 spans 17 residues. The germline V gene encodes CDR1 SNHLY and CDR2 FYNNEI. CDR3 amino acids: CATRLPGLAGPGNIQYF. CDR3 DNA, as far as it was read: TGTGCCACCCGGTTACCGGGACTAGCGGGACCCGGAAACATT.

Note on this clone: The read gets to within 3 residues of the CDR3 end, and the germline J gene fills in the rest. The chain recombines TRBV20-1 with TRBJ2-5; possibly TRBD1 for D (6 bases). This CDR3 region has 17 residues. The ends were cut back, 3 bases at V and 3 bases at J, with 23 bases in the middle. The V gene's germline CDR1 is DFQATT and CDR2 SNEGSKA (reference sequence). The CDR3 loop is CSASSMGGQWVKETQYF. The part of the CDR3 DNA that was read is TGCAGTGCTAGCTCGATGGGTGGACAGTGGGTAAAAGAGACC.

Remarks on this clone: Coverage ceases 3 residues before the CDR3 finishes, and the germline J gene fills in the end. V and J are TRBV4-2 and TRBJ2-7; maybe TRBD2 (6 bases). This CDR3 is 13 amino acids long. V gave up 5 bases and J gave up 5 bases, with 13 bases separating them. Germline V lookup: CDR1 LGHNA, CDR2 YNFKEQ. CDR3 bases read: TGTGCCAGCAGCTTCGCGGGAAGGGACGAG. Translated: CASSFAGRDE. The entire CDR3 protein reads CASSFAGRDEQYF.

As regards this clone: The CDR3 end is not reached by the read, which stops 3 residues before it; the germline J gene fills it in. The chain uses TRBV12-3 or TRBV12-4 and TRBJ2-1, with a weak D call TRBD1 (5 bases). CDR3 length: 13 residues. Trimming took off 5 bases at V and 9 bases at J, with 14 bases between the two ends. CDR3: CASSQNRWSEQFF. The CDR3 bases that were read are TGTGCCAGCAGTCAGAACAGGTGGAGTGAG.

Remarks on this clone: The read terminates 3 residues before the CDR3 end, so the remaining end is supplied by the germline J gene. The chain couples TRBV18 to TRBJ2-7; TRBD2 agrees at 7 bases. The V segment lost 8 bases and the J segment 3 bases; nucleotides outside the gene matches: 10. The germline V gene encodes CDR1 KGHSH and CDR2 LQKENI. The CDR3 length is 14 residues. The chain's CDR3 is CASGREGQGYEQYF. CDR3 DNA, as far as it was read: TGTGCCAGCGGGAGGGAGGGGCAAGGCTACGAG.

Notes on this clone: The CDR3 end is not reached by the read, which stops 3 residues before it; the germline J gene fills it in. The chain combines TRBV5-6 with TRBJ1-2; 7 positions match TRBD1. The ends lost 4 bases at V and 7 bases at J; junction bases unmatched: 7. There are 13 residues in the CDR3. Germline assignment: CDR1 SGHDT and CDR2 YYEEEE. CDR3 loop: CASSVDRAGGYTF. CDR3 bases read: TGTGCCAGCAGCGTTGACAGGGCGGGTGGC.